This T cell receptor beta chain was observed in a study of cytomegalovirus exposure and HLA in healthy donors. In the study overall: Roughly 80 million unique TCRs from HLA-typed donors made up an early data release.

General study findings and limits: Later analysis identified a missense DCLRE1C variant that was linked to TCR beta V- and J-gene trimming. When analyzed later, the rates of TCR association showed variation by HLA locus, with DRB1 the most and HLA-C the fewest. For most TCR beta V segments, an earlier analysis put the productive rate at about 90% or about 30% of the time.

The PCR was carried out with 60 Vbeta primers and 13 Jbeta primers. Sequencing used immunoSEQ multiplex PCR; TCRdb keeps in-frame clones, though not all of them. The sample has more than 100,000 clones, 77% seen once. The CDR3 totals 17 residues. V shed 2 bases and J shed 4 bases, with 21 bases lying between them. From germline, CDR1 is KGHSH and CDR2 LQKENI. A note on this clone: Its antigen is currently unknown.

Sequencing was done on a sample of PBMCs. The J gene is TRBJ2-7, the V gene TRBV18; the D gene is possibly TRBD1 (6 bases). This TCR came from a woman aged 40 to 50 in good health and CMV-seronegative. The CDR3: CASSPKVQGSGRYEQYF. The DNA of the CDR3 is TGTGCCAGCTCACCAAAGGTTCAGGGGTCGGGCCGATACGAGCAGTACTTC.